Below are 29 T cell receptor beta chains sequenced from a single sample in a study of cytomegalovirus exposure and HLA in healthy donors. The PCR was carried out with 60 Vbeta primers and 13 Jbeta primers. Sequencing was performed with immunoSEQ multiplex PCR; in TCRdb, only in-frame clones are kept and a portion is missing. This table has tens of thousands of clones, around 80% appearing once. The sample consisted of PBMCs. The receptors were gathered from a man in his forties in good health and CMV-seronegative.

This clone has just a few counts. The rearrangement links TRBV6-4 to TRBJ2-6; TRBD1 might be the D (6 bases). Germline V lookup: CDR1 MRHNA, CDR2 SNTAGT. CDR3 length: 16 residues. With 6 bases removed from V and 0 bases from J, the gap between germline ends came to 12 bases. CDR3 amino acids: CASSPDSISGANVLTF. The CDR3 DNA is TGTGCCAGCAGCCCGGACAGCATCTCTGGGGCCAACGTCCTGACTTTC.

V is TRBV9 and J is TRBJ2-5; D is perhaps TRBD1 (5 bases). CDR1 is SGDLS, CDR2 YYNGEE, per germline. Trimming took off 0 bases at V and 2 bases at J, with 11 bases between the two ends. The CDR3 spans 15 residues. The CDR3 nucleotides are TGTGCCAGCAGCGTAGGTTCCCAGGGACAAGAGACCCAGTACTTC. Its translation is CASSVGSQGQETQYF.

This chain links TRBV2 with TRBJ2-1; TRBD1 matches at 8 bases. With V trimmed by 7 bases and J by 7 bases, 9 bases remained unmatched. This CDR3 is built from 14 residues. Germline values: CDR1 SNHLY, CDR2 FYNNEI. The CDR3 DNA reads TGTGCCAGCACCGCAGGGGGCACGGGGAATGAGCAGTTCTTC. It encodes CASTAGGTGNEQFF.

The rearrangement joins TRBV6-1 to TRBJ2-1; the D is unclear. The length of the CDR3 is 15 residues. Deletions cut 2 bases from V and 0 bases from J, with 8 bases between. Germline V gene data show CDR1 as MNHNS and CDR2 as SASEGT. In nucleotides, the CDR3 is TGTGCCAGCAGTGAAACCCGCGCCTCCTACAATGAGCAGTTCTTC. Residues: CASSETRASYNEQFF.

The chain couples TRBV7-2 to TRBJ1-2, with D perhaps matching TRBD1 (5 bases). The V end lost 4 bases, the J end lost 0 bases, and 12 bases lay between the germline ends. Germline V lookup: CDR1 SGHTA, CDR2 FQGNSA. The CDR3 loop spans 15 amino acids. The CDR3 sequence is CASSSRQKANYGYTF. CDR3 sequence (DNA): TGTGCCAGCAGCTCAAGACAGAAAGCTAACTATGGCTACACCTTC.

The CDR3 loop is CASSSQGDSYSNQPQHF. CDR3 bases: TGTGCCAGTAGTAGTCAGGGGGACTCTTATAGCAATCAGCCCCAGCATTTT. This chain links TRBV19 with TRBJ1-5, with 7 bases identical to TRBD1. The CDR3 consists of 17 residues. Germline loops: CDR1 LNHDA, CDR2 SQIVND (reference sequence). V lost 4 bases, J lost 0 bases, and 9 bases stayed unmatched.

Written as DNA, the CDR3 is TGTGCCAGCAGCGGACAGGGGGCAGGAGCTTTCTTT. This gives the protein CASSGQGAGAFF. The chain joins TRBV6-4 to TRBJ1-1, with 11 bases fitting TRBD1. This CDR3 is built from 12 residues. Germline CDR1 reads MRHNA; CDR2 reads SNTAGT. V was pared by 6 bases and J by 10 bases, with 4 bases of the junction left unmatched.

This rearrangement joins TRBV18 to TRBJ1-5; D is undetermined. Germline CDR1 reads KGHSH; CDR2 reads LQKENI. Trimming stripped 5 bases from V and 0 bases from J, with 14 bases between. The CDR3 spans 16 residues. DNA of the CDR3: TGTGCCAGCTCATCGATCGGAGGAGATAGCAATCAGCCCCAGCATTTT. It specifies CASSSIGGDSNQPQHF.

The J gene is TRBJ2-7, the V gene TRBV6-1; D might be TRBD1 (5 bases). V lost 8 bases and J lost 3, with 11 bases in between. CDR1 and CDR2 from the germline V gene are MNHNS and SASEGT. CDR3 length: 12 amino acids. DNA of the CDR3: TGTGCCAGCTTTCAGGGTGGCTACGAGCAGTACTTC. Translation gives CASFQGGYEQYF.

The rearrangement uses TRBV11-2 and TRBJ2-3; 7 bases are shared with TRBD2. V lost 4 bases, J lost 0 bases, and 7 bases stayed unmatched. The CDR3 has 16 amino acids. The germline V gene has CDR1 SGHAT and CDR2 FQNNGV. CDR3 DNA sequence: TGTGCCAGCAGCTCGACGACTAGCAGTAGCACAGATACGCAGTATTTT. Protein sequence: CASSSTTSSSTDTQYF.

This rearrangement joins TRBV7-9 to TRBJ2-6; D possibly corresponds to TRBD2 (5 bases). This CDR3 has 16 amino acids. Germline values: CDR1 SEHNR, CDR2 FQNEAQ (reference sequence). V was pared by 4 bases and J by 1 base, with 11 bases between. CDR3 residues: CASSSMGVSGANVLTF. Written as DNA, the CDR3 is TGTGCCAGCAGCTCTATGGGAGTATCTGGGGCCAACGTCCTGACTTTC.

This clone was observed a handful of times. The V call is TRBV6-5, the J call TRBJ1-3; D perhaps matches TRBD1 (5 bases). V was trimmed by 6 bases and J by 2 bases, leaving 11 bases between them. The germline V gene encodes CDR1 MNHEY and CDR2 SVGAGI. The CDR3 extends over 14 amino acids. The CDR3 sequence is CASSPEGPGNTIYF. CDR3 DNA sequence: TGTGCCAGCAGCCCGGAGGGGCCTGGAAACACCATATATTTT.

CDR3 nucleotide sequence: TGTGCCAGCAGTTACTCGAGAGATAATCAGCCCCAGCATTTT. Its translation is CASSYSRDNQPQHF. J is TRBJ1-5 and V is TRBV6-6; unclear D gene. The V gene's germline CDR1 is MNHNY and CDR2 SVGAGI (reference sequence). V shed 0 bases and J shed 4 bases, with 7 bases lying between them. CDR3 size: 14 residues.

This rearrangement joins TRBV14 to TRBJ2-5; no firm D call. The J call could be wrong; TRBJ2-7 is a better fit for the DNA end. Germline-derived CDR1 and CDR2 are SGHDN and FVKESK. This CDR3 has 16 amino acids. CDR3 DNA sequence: TGTGCCAGCAGCCAAGCAATCAAGCCAGGCCCCTACGAGCAGTACTTC. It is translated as CASSQAIKPGPYEQYF.

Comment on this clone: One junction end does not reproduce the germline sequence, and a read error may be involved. In DNA, the CDR3 is TGTTCCAGCAGCTTAGCGAGGGTAAAGGGGAGGGCCCATTACGAGCAGTACTTC. Translated, it gives CSSSLARVKGRAHYEQYF. This rearrangement joins TRBV7-9 to TRBJ2-7; TRBD2 aligns across 7 bases. CDR1 is SEHNR and CDR2 is FQNEAQ in the germline V gene (reference sequence). The CDR3 runs to 18 residues.

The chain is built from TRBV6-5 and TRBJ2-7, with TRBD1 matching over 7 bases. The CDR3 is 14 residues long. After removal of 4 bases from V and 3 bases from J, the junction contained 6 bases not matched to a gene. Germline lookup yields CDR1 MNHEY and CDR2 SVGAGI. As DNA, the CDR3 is TGTGCCAGCAGTTCCCGGGACAGATACTACGAGCAGTACTTC. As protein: CASSSRDRYYEQYF.

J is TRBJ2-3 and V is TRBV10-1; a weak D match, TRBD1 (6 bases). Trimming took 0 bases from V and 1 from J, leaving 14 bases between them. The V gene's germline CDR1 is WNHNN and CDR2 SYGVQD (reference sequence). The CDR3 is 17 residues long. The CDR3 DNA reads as TGCGCCAGCAGTGAGTCAAGAGGGGGTGCGCGCACAGATACGCAGTATTTT. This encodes CASSESRGGARTDTQYF.

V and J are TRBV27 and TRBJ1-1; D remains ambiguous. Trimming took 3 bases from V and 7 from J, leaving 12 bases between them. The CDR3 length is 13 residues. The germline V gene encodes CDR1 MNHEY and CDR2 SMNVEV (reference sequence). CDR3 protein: CASSFSVIGEAFF. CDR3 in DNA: TGTGCCAGCAGTTTTTCCGTAATCGGTGAAGCTTTCTTT.

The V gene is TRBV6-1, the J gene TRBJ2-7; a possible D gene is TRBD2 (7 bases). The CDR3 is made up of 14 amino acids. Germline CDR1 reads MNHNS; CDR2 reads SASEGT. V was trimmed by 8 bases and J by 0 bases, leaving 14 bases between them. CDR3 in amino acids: CASSGGLSSYEQYF. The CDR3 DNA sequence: TGTGCCAGCTCGGGGGGCCTTAGCTCCTACGAGCAGTACTTC.

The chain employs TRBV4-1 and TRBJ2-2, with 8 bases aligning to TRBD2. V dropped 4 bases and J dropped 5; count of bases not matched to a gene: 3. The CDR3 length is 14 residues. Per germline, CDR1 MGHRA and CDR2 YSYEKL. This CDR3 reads CASSLLAGTGELFF. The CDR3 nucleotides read TGCGCCAGCAGCCTATTAGCGGGAACCGGGGAGCTGTTTTTT.

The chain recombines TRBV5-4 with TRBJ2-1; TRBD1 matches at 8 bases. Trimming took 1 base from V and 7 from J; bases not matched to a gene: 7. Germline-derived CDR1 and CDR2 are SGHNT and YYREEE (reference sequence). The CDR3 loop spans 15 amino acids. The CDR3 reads CASSLTSGGANEQFF. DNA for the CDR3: TGTGCCAGCAGCTTGACGTCAGGGGGCGCGAATGAGCAGTTCTTC.

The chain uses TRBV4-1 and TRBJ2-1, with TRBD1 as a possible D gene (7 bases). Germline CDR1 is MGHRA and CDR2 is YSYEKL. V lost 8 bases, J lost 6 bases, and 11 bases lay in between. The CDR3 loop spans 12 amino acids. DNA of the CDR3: TGCGCCAGCTGCGGGACAGCCAATGAGCAGTTCTTC. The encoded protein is CASCGTANEQFF.

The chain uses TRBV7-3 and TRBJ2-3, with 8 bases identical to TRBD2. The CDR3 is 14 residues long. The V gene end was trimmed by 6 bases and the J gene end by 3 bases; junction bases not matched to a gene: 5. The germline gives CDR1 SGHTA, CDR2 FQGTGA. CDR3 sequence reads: CASSRSGGTDTQYF. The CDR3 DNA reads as TGTGCCAGCAGTCGGAGCGGGGGAACAGATACGCAGTATTTT.

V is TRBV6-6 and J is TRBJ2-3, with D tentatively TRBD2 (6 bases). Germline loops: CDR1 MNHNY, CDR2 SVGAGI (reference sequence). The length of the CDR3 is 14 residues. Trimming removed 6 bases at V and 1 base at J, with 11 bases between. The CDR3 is CASRDPGGTDTQYF. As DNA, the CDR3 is TGTGCCAGCAGAGACCCGGGGGGCACAGATACGCAGTATTTT.

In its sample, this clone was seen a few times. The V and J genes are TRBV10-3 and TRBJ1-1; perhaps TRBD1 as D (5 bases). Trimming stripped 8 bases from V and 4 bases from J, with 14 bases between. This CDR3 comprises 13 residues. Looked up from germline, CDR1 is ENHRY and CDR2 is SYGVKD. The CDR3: CAIRSPGGTEAFF. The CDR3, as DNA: TGTGCCATCCGGAGCCCGGGGGGCACTGAAGCTTTCTTT.

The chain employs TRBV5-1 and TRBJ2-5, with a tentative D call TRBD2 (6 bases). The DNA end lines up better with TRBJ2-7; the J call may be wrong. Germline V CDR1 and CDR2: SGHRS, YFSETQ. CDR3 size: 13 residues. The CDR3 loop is CASSSRLDSEQYF. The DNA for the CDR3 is TGCGCCAGCAGCTCTCGACTAGATAGCGAGCAGTACTTC.

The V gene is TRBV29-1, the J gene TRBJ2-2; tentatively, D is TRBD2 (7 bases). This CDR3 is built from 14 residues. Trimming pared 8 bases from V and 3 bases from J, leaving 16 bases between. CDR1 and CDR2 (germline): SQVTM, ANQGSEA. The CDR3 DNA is TGCAGCACCGAGGGGGGGCCGGACACCGGGGAGCTGTTTTTT. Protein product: CSTEGGPDTGELFF.

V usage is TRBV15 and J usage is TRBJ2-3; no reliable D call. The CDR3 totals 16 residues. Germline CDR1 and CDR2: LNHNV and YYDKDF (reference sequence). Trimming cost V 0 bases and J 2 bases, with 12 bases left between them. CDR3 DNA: TGTGCCACCAGCAGAGATCTGGGCGATCCCACAGATACGCAGTATTTT. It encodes CATSRDLGDPTDTQYF.

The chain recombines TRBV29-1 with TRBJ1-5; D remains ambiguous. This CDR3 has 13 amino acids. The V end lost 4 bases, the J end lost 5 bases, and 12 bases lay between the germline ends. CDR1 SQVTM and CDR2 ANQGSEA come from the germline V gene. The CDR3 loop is CSVGMRGDQPQHF. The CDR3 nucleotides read TGCAGCGTTGGTATGCGGGGAGATCAGCCCCAGCATTTT.